Listed below are T cell receptor beta chains from one sample, sequenced in a study of blood T cell repertoires in COVID-19. Produced via immunoSEQ multiplex PCR; TCRdb's table is partial and in-frame only. The sample consists of under 300,000 clones, about 88% of them appearing once. Input material: peripheral blood. These receptors originate from a woman aged 40 to 50 who had recovered from COVID-19. Each CDR3 is given with its conserved first and last residue. The D gene is left open where the match is weak. The size entry is marked missing in some rows and otherwise reads once, few, many or a size class.

J,D,V,size,CDR3,DNA
TRBJ2-5,TRBD1,TRBV19,.,CASSMGQGFGETQYF,TGTGCCAGTAGTATGGGACAGGGGTTTGGAGAGACCCAGTACTTC
TRBJ1-2,.,TRBV5-1,.,CASSLGAGQSSNYGYTF,TGCGCCAGCAGCTTGGGTGCCGGACAGTCTTCTAACTATGGCTACACCTTC
TRBJ2-3,.,TRBV6-5,.,CASSFTEPQITQYF,TGTGCCAGCAGTTTCACAGAGCCACAGATTACGCAGTATTTT
TRBJ2-5,.,TRBV18,.,CASSPPLGGQETQYF,TGTGCCAGCTCACCACCGTTAGGCGGACAAGAGACCCAGTACTTC
TRBJ2-7,TRBD2,TRBV28,.,CASSSPSGSHHEQYF,TGTGCCAGCAGTTCCCCTAGCGGGAGTCACCACGAGCAGTACTTC
TRBJ1-1,.,TRBV27,once,CASSLSGGLNTEAFF,TGTGCCAGCAGTTTATCGGGAGGGCTGAACACTGAAGCTTTCTTT
TRBJ2-3,TRBD1,TRBV4-2,once,CASSPRTGGKDTQYF,TGTGCCAGCAGCCCCCGGACAGGGGGGAAGGATACGCAGTATTTT
TRBJ1-1,.,TRBV25-1,.,CASSAIVGGHTEAFF,TGTGCCAGCAGTGCCATAGTCGGAGGGCACACTGAAGCTTTCTTT
TRBJ1-4,.,TRBV30,.,CAWSFGGTNEKLFF,TGTGCCTGGAGTTTCGGGGGAACTAATGAAAAACTGTTTTTT
TRBJ1-2,.,TRBV5-4,.,CASSAGQGSLRGYTF,TGTGCCAGCAGCGCTGGTCAGGGATCATTGAGGGGCTACACCTTC
TRBJ2-7,TRBD1,TRBV11-2,.,CASSLEGGTGIEQYF,TGTGCCAGCAGCTTAGAGGGCGGGACAGGAATCGAGCAGTACTTC
TRBJ2-1,.,TRBV7-2,.,CASSLGGQPEEQFF,TGTGCCAGCAGCTTAGGGGGCCAGCCGGAGGAGCAGTTCTTC
TRBJ2-7,.,TRBV30,once,CAWSVQGLGAHEQYF,TGTGCCTGGAGTGTTCAGGGATTAGGGGCCCACGAGCAGTACTTC
TRBJ1-2,TRBD1,TRBV9,.,CASSAGQTPNYGYTF,TGTGCCAGCAGCGCGGGACAGACTCCTAACTATGGCTACACCTTC
TRBJ2-5,.,TRBV5-1,.,CASSLARTVQKETQYF,TGCGCCAGCAGCTTGGCGAGGACAGTGCAAAAAGAGACCCAGTACTTC
TRBJ1-4,TRBD1,TRBV5-1,.,CASSFTGEEKLFF,TGCGCCAGCAGCTTTACAGGGGAGGAAAAACTGTTTTTT
TRBJ2-2,TRBD1,TRBV10-2,once,CASSDRGTDNTGELFF,TGCGCCAGCAGTGATAGGGGGACAGACAACACCGGGGAGCTGTTTTTT
TRBJ2-2,TRBD1,TRBV5-1,.,CASSLFTGDTGELFF,TGCGCCAGCAGCTTGTTCACAGGGGACACCGGGGAGCTGTTTTTT
TRBJ2-3,TRBD2,TRBV6-2/TRBV6-3,.,CASSYGAGGADTQYF,TGTGCCAGCAGTTACGGTGCGGGGGGTGCAGATACGCAGTATTTT
TRBJ1-2,.,TRBV12-5,.,CASGLLGGRVTYGYTF,TGTGCTAGTGGTTTGTTGGGAGGGAGGGTAACCTATGGCTACACCTTC
TRBJ2-1,TRBD1,TRBV10-3,.,CAISESNRGLNEQFF,TGTGCCATCAGTGAGTCGAACAGGGGGCTCAATGAGCAGTTCTTC
TRBJ1-1,.,TRBV19,few,CASTIRGDPEAFF,TGTGCCAGTACCATCCGGGGGGACCCTGAAGCTTTCTTT